This TCR beta chain was sequenced during a study of T cell repertoires in cytomegalovirus infection. TCRdb reanalysed the reads using MiXCR and keeps one entry per CDR3 protein. The sample carries a few hundred thousand distinct CDR3 sequences, around two fifths recorded once. Germline CDR1 and CDR2: SGHVS and FQNEAQ. This CDR3 spans 14 amino acids. J lost 6 bases, V lost 7 bases, and 8 bases had no gene match. Concerning this clonotype: No antigen is known for it.

The sequenced sample was cultured PBMCs, obtained from culture after CMV antigen stimulation. The sequence derives from a human donor in good health (CMV status not recorded). Some clones in this sample may be carry-over from other donors' samples. The J gene is TRBJ1-5, the V gene TRBV7-8; 8 bases match TRBD1. The chain's CDR3 is CASTKTGVTQPQHF. The DNA of the CDR3 is TGTGCCAGCACCAAGACAGGGGTGACTCAGCCCCAGCATTTT.